The 3 T cell receptor beta chains in this list originate from one sample, sequenced in a study of regulatory T cells in long-lasting Graves disease. Noted time point: newly diagnosed GD, antithyroid drugs for less than 3 months. PBMCs were the source of the RNA used for TCR sequencing. CDR3-region Arm-PCR and iRepertoire HTBI primers produced the TCR beta libraries. TCRdb analysed the multiplex PCR reads with MiXCR anew, one entry per CDR3 protein. The data hold around 500,000 distinct CDR3 sequences, with around 16% observed a single time. This sample was also put to use in a study of T cells in Graves' hyperthyroidism and ophthalmopathy.

The source was peripheral blood mononuclear cells (PBMCs), collected at new diagnosis, from a patient treated with antithyroid drugs. These receptors were obtained from a woman aged 35-65 years with Graves disease.

This clonotype turned up a few times. This sequence joins TRBV7-2 and TRBJ1-2; unclear D gene. Per germline, CDR1 SGHTA and CDR2 FQGNSA. Trimming stripped 4 bases from V and 7 bases from J, with 4 bases between. The CDR3 consists of 10 residues. CDR3 DNA sequence: TGTGCCAGCAGCTCGCCTGGCTACACCTTC. The encoded protein is CASSSPGYTF.

Only a few counts were recorded for this clonotype. The chain is built from TRBV6-1 and TRBJ2-5; 9 bases are shared with TRBD1. This CDR3 comprises 13 residues. Trimming cost V 8 bases and J 6 bases; bases outside gene matches: 7. Germline V gives CDR1 MNHNS, CDR2 SASEGT. CDR3 residues: CASGQGSLKTQYF. The CDR3, as DNA: TGTGCCAGCGGACAGGGGTCCCTAAAGACCCAGTACTTC.

This chain links TRBV9 with TRBJ1-2; 9 bases are a match to TRBD1. The V and J ends lost 4 bases and 8 bases, in that order; junction bases with no gene match: 9. Germline V gene sequence: CDR1 SGDLS, CDR2 YYNGEE. The CDR3 is 14 amino acids. The CDR3 is CASSPGTGRSGYTF. The CDR3 DNA reads as TGTGCCAGCAGCCCGGGGACAGGGAGGAGCGGCTACACCTTC.